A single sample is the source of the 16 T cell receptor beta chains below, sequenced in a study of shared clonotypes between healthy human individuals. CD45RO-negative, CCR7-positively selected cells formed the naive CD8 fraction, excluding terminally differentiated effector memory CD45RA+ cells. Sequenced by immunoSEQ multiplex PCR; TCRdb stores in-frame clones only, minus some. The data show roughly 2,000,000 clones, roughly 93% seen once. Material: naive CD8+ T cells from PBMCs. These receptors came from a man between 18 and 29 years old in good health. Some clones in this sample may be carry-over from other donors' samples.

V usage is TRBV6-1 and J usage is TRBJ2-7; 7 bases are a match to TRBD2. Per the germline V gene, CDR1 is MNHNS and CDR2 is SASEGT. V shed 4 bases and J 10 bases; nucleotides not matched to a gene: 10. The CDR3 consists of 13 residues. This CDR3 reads CASSGEGRPEQYF. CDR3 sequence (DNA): TGTGCCAGCAGTGGGGAGGGGCGGCCGGAACAGTACTTC.

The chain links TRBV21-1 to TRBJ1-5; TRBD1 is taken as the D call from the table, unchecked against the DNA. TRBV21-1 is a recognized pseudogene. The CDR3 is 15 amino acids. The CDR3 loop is CASSKAGQVGQPQHF. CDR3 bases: TGTGCCAGCAGCAAAGCGGGACAGGTGGGTCAGCCCCAGCATTTT.

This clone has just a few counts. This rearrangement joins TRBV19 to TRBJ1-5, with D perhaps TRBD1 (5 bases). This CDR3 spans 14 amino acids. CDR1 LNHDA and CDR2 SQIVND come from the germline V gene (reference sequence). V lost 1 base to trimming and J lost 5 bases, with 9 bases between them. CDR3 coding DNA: TGTGCCAGTAGTATAGTTCCGGGGGATCAGCCCCAGCATTTT. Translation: CASSIVPGDQPQHF.

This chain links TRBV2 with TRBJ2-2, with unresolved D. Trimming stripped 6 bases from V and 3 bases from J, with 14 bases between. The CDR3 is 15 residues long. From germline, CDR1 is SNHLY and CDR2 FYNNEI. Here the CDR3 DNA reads TGTGCCAGCAGAGTCCAAGGCGGTGACACCGGGGAGCTGTTTTTT. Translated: CASRVQGGDTGELFF.

Here the CDR3 DNA reads TGTGCCACCAGCAGAGATATAAAAGGATCGGGGGCCCTCTACACCTTC. Its protein product is CATSRDIKGSGALYTF. V is TRBV15 and J is TRBJ1-2; a possible D gene is TRBD1 (6 bases). CDR3 length: 16 residues. The V gene's germline CDR1 is LNHNV and CDR2 YYDKDF (reference sequence). The ends were cut back, 0 bases at V and 10 bases at J, with 21 bases in the middle.

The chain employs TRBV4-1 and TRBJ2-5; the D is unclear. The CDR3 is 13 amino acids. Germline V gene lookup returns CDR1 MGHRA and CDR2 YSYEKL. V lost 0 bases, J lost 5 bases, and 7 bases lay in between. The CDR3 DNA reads TGCGCCAGCAGCCAAGATATCTGGGAGACCCAGTACTTC. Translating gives CASSQDIWETQYF.

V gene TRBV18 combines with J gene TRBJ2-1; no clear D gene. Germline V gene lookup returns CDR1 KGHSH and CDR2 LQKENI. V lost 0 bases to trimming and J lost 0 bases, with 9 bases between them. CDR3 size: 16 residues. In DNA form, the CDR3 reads TGTGCCAGCTCACCACCGGAAGTGAGCTCCTACAATGAGCAGTTCTTC. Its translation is CASSPPEVSSYNEQFF.

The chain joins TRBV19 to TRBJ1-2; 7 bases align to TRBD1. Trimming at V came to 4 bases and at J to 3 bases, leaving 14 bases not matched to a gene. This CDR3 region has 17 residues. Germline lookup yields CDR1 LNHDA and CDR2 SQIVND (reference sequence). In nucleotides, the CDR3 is TGTGCCAGTAGTACCTTACCCGACAGGGAGAACCACTATGGCTACACCTTC. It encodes CASSTLPDRENHYGYTF.

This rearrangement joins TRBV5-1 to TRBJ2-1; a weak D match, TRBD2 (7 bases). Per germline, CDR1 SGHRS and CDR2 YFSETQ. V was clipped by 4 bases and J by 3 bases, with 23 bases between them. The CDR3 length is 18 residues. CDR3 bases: TGCGCCAGCAGCCTCGGGACACGGGGGGTCTTACTCTACAATGAGCAGTTCTTC. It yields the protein CASSLGTRGVLLYNEQFF. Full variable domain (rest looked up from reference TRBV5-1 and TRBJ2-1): KAGVTQTPRYLIKTRGQQVTLSCSPISGHRSVSWYQQTPGQGLQFLFEYFSETQRNKGNFPGRFSGRQFSNSRSEMNVSTLELGDSALYLCASSLGTRGVLLYNEQFFGPGTRLTVL.

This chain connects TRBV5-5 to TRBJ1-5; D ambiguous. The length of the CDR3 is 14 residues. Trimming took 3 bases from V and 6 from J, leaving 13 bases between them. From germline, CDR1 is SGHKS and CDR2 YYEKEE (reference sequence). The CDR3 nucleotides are TGTGCCAGCAGCTATGGGCCGGAGGGTCAGCCCCAGCATTTT. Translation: CASSYGPEGQPQHF.

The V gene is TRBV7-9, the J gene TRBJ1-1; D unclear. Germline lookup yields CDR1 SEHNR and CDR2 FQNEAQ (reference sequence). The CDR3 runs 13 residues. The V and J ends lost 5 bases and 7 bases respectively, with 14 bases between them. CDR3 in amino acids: CASSLTGRLEAFF. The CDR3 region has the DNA TGTGCCAGCAGCCTCACCGGACGGCTTGAAGCTTTCTTT.

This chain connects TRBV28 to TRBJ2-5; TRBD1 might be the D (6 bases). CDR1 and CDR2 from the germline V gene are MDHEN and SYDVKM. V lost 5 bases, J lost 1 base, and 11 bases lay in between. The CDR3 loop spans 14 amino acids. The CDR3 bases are TGTGCCAGCAGTCAGGGACAAATCCAAGAGACCCAGTACTTC. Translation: CASSQGQIQETQYF.

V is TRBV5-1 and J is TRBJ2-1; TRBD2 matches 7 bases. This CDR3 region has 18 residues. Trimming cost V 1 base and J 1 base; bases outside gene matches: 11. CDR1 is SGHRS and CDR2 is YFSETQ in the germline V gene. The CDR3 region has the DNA TGCGCCAGCAGCTTGCATTGGGGGGGGTCCCCTTCCTACAATGAGCAGTTCTTC. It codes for CASSLHWGGSPSYNEQFF.

The CDR3 region is CAEGGPSNQPQHF. The CDR3, as DNA: TGTGCCGAAGGGGGCCCGAGCAATCAGCCCCAGCATTTT. V is TRBV28 and J is TRBJ1-5; TRBD1 matches 7 bases. The CDR3 contains 13 residues. V lost 11 bases, J lost 1 base, and 5 bases stayed unmatched. In germline, CDR1 is MDHEN, CDR2 SYDVKM.

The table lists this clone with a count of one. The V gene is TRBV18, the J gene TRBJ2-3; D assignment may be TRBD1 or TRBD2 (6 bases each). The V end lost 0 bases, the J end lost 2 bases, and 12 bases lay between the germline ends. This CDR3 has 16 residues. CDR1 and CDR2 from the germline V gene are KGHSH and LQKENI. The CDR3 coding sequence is TGTGCCAGCTCACCACCCGGGGGCCAGATCACAGATACGCAGTATTTT. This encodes CASSPPGGQITDTQYF. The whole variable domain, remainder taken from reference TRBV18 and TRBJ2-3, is NAGVMQNPRHLVRRRGQEARLRCSPMKGHSHVYWYRQLPEEGLKFMVYLQKENIIDESGMPKERFSAEFPKEGPSILRIQQVVRGDSAAYFCASSPPGGQITDTQYFGPGTRLTVL.

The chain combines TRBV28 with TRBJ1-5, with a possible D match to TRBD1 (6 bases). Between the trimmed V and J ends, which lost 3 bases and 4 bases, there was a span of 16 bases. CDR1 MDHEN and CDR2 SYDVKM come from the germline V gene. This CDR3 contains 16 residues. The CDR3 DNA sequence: TGTGCCAGCAGTTTCCGGGCAGGGGCTAAGAATCAGCCCCAGCATTTT. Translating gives CASSFRAGAKNQPQHF.